Presented here are 25 T cell receptor beta chains from one specimen sequenced in a study of beta chain features in type 1 diabetes. Study-wide results and limits: Moderately but significantly shorter TCRB CDR3s were found in Type 1 diabetes patients in all four CD4+ subsets.

Expressed TCRB transcripts were sequenced because the entire RNA isolate underwent reverse transcription. Produced via immunoSEQ multiplex PCR; TCRdb's table is partial and in-frame only. The sample lists 630,000 or so clones; over 12% were seen once. Their antigen targets remain unknown. What was sequenced was naive CD4+ T cells from blood. The receptor set was obtained from a man younger than 30 with type 1 diabetes.

This clone has just a few counts. V and J are TRBV5-4 and TRBJ2-7; 9 nucleotides match TRBD1. Looked up from germline, CDR1 is SGHNT and CDR2 is YYREEE (reference sequence). The CDR3 covers 15 residues. Trimming cost V 0 bases and J 5 bases; bases outside gene matches: 6. The CDR3 DNA follows: TGTGCCAGCAGCTTGGAACGACAGGGGGTCAACGAGCAGTACTTC. Its translation is CASSLERQGVNEQYF.

The table lists this clone with a few counts. The chain links TRBV7-2 to TRBJ2-1; 8 positions match TRBD2. CDR3 length: 13 residues. Germline CDR1 is SGHTA and CDR2 is FQGNSA. V was clipped by 6 bases and J by 6 bases; unmatched bases: 4. CDR3 sequence reads: CASSNGLANEQFF. CDR3 coding DNA: TGTGCCAGCAGTAATGGACTAGCCAATGAGCAGTTCTTC.

The sample holds a few counts of this clone. V usage is TRBV10-3 and J usage is TRBJ2-1, with D perhaps matching TRBD1 or TRBD2 (5 bases each). Germline V gene sequence: CDR1 ENHRY, CDR2 SYGVKD. V was clipped by 7 bases and J by 3 bases, with 10 bases between them. CDR3 size: 13 residues. CDR3 sequence: CAIMGVGYNEQFF. The CDR3 DNA follows: TGTGCCATCATGGGGGTTGGCTACAATGAGCAGTTCTTC.

Here the CDR3 reads CAWSVKGSSYGYTF. The CDR3 DNA is TGTGCCTGGAGTGTTAAAGGGTCGAGCTATGGCTACACCTTC. The V gene is TRBV30, the J gene TRBJ1-2, with D uncertain. The germline V gene encodes CDR1 GTSNPN and CDR2 SVGIG (reference sequence). The CDR3 loop spans 14 amino acids. Trimming cost V 0 bases and J 4 bases, with 12 bases left between them.

This clone has a handful of counts. CDR3 bases: TGCGCCAGCAGCCAGGGACAGACCCATAACTATGGCTACACCTTC. Amino acids: CASSQGQTHNYGYTF. This sequence joins TRBV4-3 and TRBJ1-2, with 7 nucleotides matching TRBD1. This CDR3 is built from 15 residues. Germline V gene data show CDR1 as LGHNA and CDR2 as YSLEER. V dropped 3 bases and J dropped 1; count of bases not matched to a gene: 5.

This clone was detected a few times. DNA of the CDR3: TGTGCCAGCAGCTTGCTGATTGAGCGGGCCCAGGACGGGGAGCTGTTTTTT. The encoded protein is CASSLLIERAQDGELFF. The chain couples TRBV7-2 to TRBJ2-2; a weak D match, TRBD2 (6 bases). The CDR3 spans 17 residues. Germline lookup yields CDR1 SGHTA and CDR2 FQGNSA. V lost 3 bases, J lost 7 bases, and 21 bases lay in between.

The gene calls are TRBV30 and TRBJ2-5; tentative D call: TRBD2 (7 bases). The CDR3 is 13 amino acids. Looked up from germline, CDR1 is GTSNPN and CDR2 is SVGIG (reference sequence). Trimming took off 2 bases at V and 5 bases at J, with 12 bases between the two ends. Written as DNA, the CDR3 is TGTGCCTGGAGTAGATCGGGGGGCGAGACCCAGTACTTC. This sequence encodes CAWSRSGGETQYF.

The genes are TRBV30 and TRBJ2-1; no reliable D call. This CDR3 comprises 11 residues. Germline assignment: CDR1 GTSNPN and CDR2 SVGIG (reference sequence). The V end was cut by 2 bases, the J end by 5 bases, with 4 bases between. This chain's CDR3 is CAWSLDNEQFF. The CDR3 DNA reads as TGTGCCTGGAGTCTAGACAATGAGCAGTTCTTC.

The rearrangement uses TRBV7-9 and TRBJ1-1; D gene ambiguous. V was trimmed by 2 bases and J by 5 bases, leaving 6 bases between them. The CDR3 is 12 amino acids. Per germline, CDR1 SEHNR and CDR2 FQNEAQ (reference sequence). CDR3 DNA: TGTGCCAGCAGCTTATGGGAAACTGAAGCTTTCTTT. Encoded protein: CASSLWETEAFF. Full variable domain (remainder filled in from reference TRBV7-9 and TRBJ1-1): DTGVSQNPRHKITKRGQNVTFRCDPISEHNRLYWYRQTLGQGPEFLTYFQNEAQLEKSRLLSDRFSAERPKGSFSTLEIQRTEQGDSAMYLCASSLWETEAFFGQGTRLTVV.

The gene calls are TRBV7-9 and TRBJ1-1, with 7 positions matching TRBD1. The CDR3 spans 12 residues. The J segment lost 10 bases and the V segment lost 5 bases, leaving 7 bases of the junction unmatched. Germline V CDR1 and CDR2: SEHNR, FQNEAQ (reference sequence). CDR3 DNA: TGTGCCAGCAGCGAACAGGGGAAGGCAGCTTTCTTT. It is translated as CASSEQGKAAFF.

The chain couples TRBV7-2 to TRBJ1-5; D possibly corresponds to TRBD1 (5 bases). Germline assignment: CDR1 SGHTA and CDR2 FQGNSA. Trimming shortened V by 5 bases and J by 4 bases, and 21 bases separated the two germline ends. This CDR3 is 17 amino acids long. The CDR3 spells CASSLVSGGDWNQPQHF. CDR3 bases: TGTGCCAGCAGCCTTGTTTCGGGGGGAGATTGGAATCAGCCCCAGCATTTT.

The rearrangement uses TRBV2 and TRBJ1-3; D unresolved. Trimming shortened V by 4 bases and J by 0 bases, and 7 bases separated the two germline ends. Germline CDR1 and CDR2: SNHLY and FYNNEI. This CDR3 has 14 amino acids. CDR3 DNA: TGTGCCAGCAGTGGGCACCCCTCTGGAAACACCATATATTTT. It codes for CASSGHPSGNTIYF.

This clone was counted only a few times. This chain links TRBV5-4 with TRBJ2-7; D is perhaps TRBD2 (5 bases). The V gene's germline CDR1 is SGHNT and CDR2 YYREEE (reference sequence). Trimming cost V 4 bases and J 4 bases, with 15 bases left between them. The CDR3 loop spans 14 amino acids. In DNA, the CDR3 is TGTGCCAGCAGCCGGGGTGAGAGGAGGTACGAGCAGTACTTC. Its protein product is CASSRGERRYEQYF.

The V call is TRBV5-1, the J call TRBJ2-5, with 9 bases lining up with TRBD2. V trimming: 2 bases; J trimming: 5 bases; junction bases outside the gene matches: 7. Germline CDR1 and CDR2: SGHRS and YFSETQ. This CDR3 has 15 amino acids. CDR3 nucleotides: TGCGCCAGCAGCTTTAGAGCGGGAGGATGGGAGACCCAGTACTTC. Translating it yields CASSFRAGGWETQYF.

This clone has a handful of counts. The V call is TRBV18, the J call TRBJ1-1, with D perhaps TRBD1 (6 bases). V lost 4 bases to trimming and J lost 6 bases, with 12 bases between them. This CDR3 region has 13 residues. Germline CDR1 and CDR2: KGHSH and LQKENI. This CDR3 is CASSLHRAAEAFF. The CDR3 coding sequence is TGTGCCAGCTCACTACACAGGGCAGCTGAAGCTTTCTTT.

This clone was counted between two and nine times. The J gene is TRBJ2-3, the V gene TRBV29-1; a possible D gene is TRBD1 (5 bases). Germline-derived CDR1 and CDR2 are SQVTM and ANQGSEA. The ends were cut back, 8 bases at V and 7 bases at J, with 31 bases in the middle. This CDR3 contains 17 residues. CDR3 sequence (DNA): TGCAGCCTCACGAAGGGGCGAGGCCCCGAGAGTCGGAATACGCAGTATTTT. This sequence encodes CSLTKGRGPESRNTQYF.

The V call is TRBV21-1, the J call TRBJ2-7; TRBD2 reflects the table's D call only, with no check against the DNA. TRBV21-1 is a listed pseudogene. This CDR3 has 18 amino acids. Here the CDR3 DNA reads TGTGCCAGCATCCTCTGCCCTTCGACTAGCGGGGCAGACTACGAGCAGTACTTC. Translated: CASILCPSTSGADYEQYF.

The J gene is TRBJ2-2, the V gene TRBV23-1; D remains ambiguous. TRBV23-1 is annotated as an ORF whose role is uncertain. The CDR3 sequence is 14 residues long. Deletions cut 0 bases from V and 4 bases from J, with 6 bases between. In DNA form, the CDR3 reads TGCGCCAGCAGTCAATCGCCCTGCACCGGGGAGCTGTTTTTT. It translates to CASSQSPCTGELFF.

This clone was picked up a small number of times. This sequence joins TRBV28 and TRBJ1-5; D not resolved. Trimming stripped 8 bases from V and 0 bases from J, with 8 bases between. The V gene's germline CDR1 is MDHEN and CDR2 SYDVKM. CDR3 length equals 13 residues. The CDR3 protein is CASGRDSNQPQHF. CDR3 coding DNA: TGTGCCAGCGGGCGAGATAGCAATCAGCCCCAGCATTTT.

This clone occurred a few times. Other DNA sequences in this specimen translate into the identical CDR3. The chain employs TRBV6-5 and TRBJ2-7, with TRBD1 matching over 9 bases. The germline CDR1 and CDR2 sequences are MNHEY and SVGAGI. This CDR3 contains 15 residues. V shed 0 bases, J shed 3 bases, and the junction held 3 bases outside the gene matches. The CDR3 region has the DNA TGTGCCAGCAGTTACTCTAGACAGGGGGACTACGAGCAGTACTTC. This translates into CASSYSRQGDYEQYF.

The rearrangement joins TRBV6-6 to TRBJ2-1, with TRBD2 as a possible D gene (5 bases). Germline V gene sequence: CDR1 MNHNY, CDR2 SVGAGI (reference sequence). The CDR3 has 14 amino acids. V was trimmed by 2 bases and J by 2 bases, leaving 7 bases between them. The CDR3 nucleotides are TGTGCCAGCAGTTACGGGAGCCCCTACAATGAGCAGTTCTTC. Amino acids: CASSYGSPYNEQFF.

This clone has a handful of counts. V usage is TRBV28 and J usage is TRBJ2-6; D possibly uses TRBD1 or TRBD2 (5 bases each). Trimming took 6 bases from V and 0 from J, leaving 12 bases between them. Germline loops: CDR1 MDHEN, CDR2 SYDVKM. CDR3 length equals 16 residues. In nucleotides, the CDR3 is TGTGCCAGCAGGACAGCAGGGAGCTCTGGGGCCAACGTCCTGACTTTC. This sequence encodes CASRTAGSSGANVLTF.

This chain uses TRBV30 with TRBJ1-5, with D possibly TRBD1 on 5 matching bases. Germline values: CDR1 GTSNPN, CDR2 SVGIG (reference sequence). The CDR3 consists of 18 residues. V was cut by 6 bases and J by 3 bases, with 27 bases left in between. For the CDR3, the DNA is TGTGCCTGTTCTAGGGAGCGGACAAACATCGGGTCCAATCAGCCCCAGCATTTT. This encodes CACSRERTNIGSNQPQHF.

The chain uses TRBV5-6 and TRBJ2-7; TRBD1 matches 9 bases. Per germline, CDR1 SGHDT and CDR2 YYEEEE. The V segment lost 2 bases and the J segment 2 bases; nucleotides outside the gene matches: 11. CDR3 length: 17 amino acids. The CDR3 DNA reads as TGTGCCAGCAGCTTAAATCCGTACAGGGGGCGAACCTACGAGCAGTACTTC. Residues: CASSLNPYRGRTYEQYF.

CDR3 region: CASSLFVGKETQYF. The CDR3 region has the DNA TGTGCCAGCAGCTTATTTGTCGGGAAAGAGACCCAGTACTTC. The chain is built from TRBV7-8 and TRBJ2-5; possibly TRBD2 for D (5 bases). V was trimmed by 2 bases and J by 3 bases, leaving 10 bases between them. The CDR3 sequence is 14 residues long. Germline V gives CDR1 SGHVS, CDR2 FQNEAQ.